Described below is a single T cell receptor (beta chain) sequence and its context. No antigen is known for it. No clone much larger than this one lies a single base away; base qualities are absent. This sample was taken from a study of CD8+ T cells in alopecia areata (dated by TCRdb to the late 2010s). About the study as a whole: The treated patients, all with moderate-to-severe alopecia areata, were enrolled in an open-label pilot trial of oral tofacitinib given at 5 to 10 mg twice daily. Tofacitinib was given for 6 to 18 months, followed by 6 months of follow-up off drug to assess delayed response and recurrence. To study T cell clonal expansion in alopecia areata, the researchers applied high-throughput TCRbeta sequencing to both the C3H/HeJ mouse model and human patients. Scalp tissue and sorted CD4+ and CD8+ peripheral blood T cells from patchy and totalis/universalis alopecia areata patients and from healthy controls were covered by human TCRbeta sequencing. Tofacitinib-treated patients had biopsies at baseline and at 4 and 24 weeks of treatment, with a later scalp biopsy in several patients. Scalp clonality was compared among normal scalp (n=4), patchy alopecia areata scalp (n=8), and alopecia totalis/universalis scalp (n=8). RNA came from the PAXgene miRNA kit for fixed scalp, the miRNeasy kit for PBMCs, and the RNeasy kit for mouse skin. Amplification of TCRbeta CDR3 regions was done by immunoSEQ multiplex PCR using 35 Vbeta forward primers and 13 Jbeta reverse primers. The full study reports these points: Shared TCR sequences between patients were less evident than in mice, which may be partly attributable to HLA diversity in the patient population. Unlike mouse skin, where gammadelta T cells dominate, normal human skin contains resident alphabeta T cells that get sequenced too, which complicates analysis of the scalp TCR repertoire. Compared with normal scalp, lesional scalp had higher clonality and more expanded CD8+ clones, particularly in alopecia totalis/universalis, a pattern that suggests antigenic drive.

From the cysteine through the phenylalanine, the CDR3 covers 17 amino acids. Of all the DNA, just the CDR3 is kept, 51 bases in frame from base 1. Between the V and J ends, shortened by 4 bases and 1 base respectively, the junction contains 18 bases. From a lookup of the germline V gene, CDR1 and CDR2 are SGHRS and YFSETQ. The receptor library was made with the immunoSEQ multiplex PCR assay. RNA was extracted from all samples and reverse transcribed into cDNA as template for TCR sequencing. First-strand cDNA was synthesized with SuperScript III using a 2:1 mix of oligo-dT and random hexamers. A synthetic immune receptor repertoire was used to assess amplification bias, and residual bias was removed computationally. Regarding the original processing steps: Raw reads were preprocessed for error removal, and CDR3 was defined according to IMGT conventions as running from the conserved cysteine to phenylalanine. Clonality was computed as 1 minus the Shannon entropy, with the entropy normalized by log2 of the number of productive unique TCRs. Whether each scalp clone was CD4 or CD8 was inferred by checking scalp TCRbeta sequences against the CD4 and CD8 repertoires from sorted blood. In its TCRdb copy, this immuneACCESS table keeps in-frame sequences only and misses some clones. Where compared with another copy, unresolved V genes explain less than half of these, and the others have no known cause. That table is the source of V, J and clone size, and D and trimming were worked out from the DNA. This sample holds some 240,000 clones; 50% to 70% were observed only once. The ten largest make up 0.4% to 0.55% of the sample.

Explained via the paper, the time point label denotes: baseline before oral tofacitinib. From alopecia areata patients, peripheral blood was collected along with lesional scalp punch biopsies. PBMCs were isolated by density centrifugation and stained for CD3, CD4 and CD8, and CD4+ and CD8+ T cells were sorted on a FACSAria. The input for sequencing was CD4+ T cells sorted from blood, taken at week 0. The rearrangement combines TRBV5-1 with TRBJ2-4; the best D guess is TRBD1, with 6 bases matching. This TCR came from a human donor with alopecia areata. At the DNA level, the sequence is TGCGCCAGCAGCCCCGGCCCAGGGGAAGGGGCCAAAAACATTCAGTACTTC. This codes for CASSPGPGEGAKNIQYF.